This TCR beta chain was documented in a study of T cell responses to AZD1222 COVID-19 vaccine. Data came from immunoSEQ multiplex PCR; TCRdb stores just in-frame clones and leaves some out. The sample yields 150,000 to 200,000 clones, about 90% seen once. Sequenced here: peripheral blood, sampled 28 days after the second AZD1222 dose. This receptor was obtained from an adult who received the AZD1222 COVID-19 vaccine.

DNA for the CDR3: TGCAGCGTTGAAGGCCCCGGGGGCAATGGGCCTGAAGCTTTCTTT. Its protein product is CSVEGPGGNGPEAFF. The gene calls are TRBV29-1 and TRBJ1-1, with D maybe TRBD1 (6 bases). CDR1 SQVTM and CDR2 ANQGSEA come from the germline V gene. The CDR3 contains 15 residues. The V end was cut by 1 base, the J end by 6 bases, with 18 bases between.